Described below is a single T cell receptor (beta chain) sequence and its context. The entry originates in a study of cytomegalovirus exposure and HLA in healthy donors. 60 Vbeta and 13 Jbeta primers were used in PCR. TCRdb keeps only in-frame clones here, not all; method: immunoSEQ multiplex PCR. The repertoire holds around 120,000 clones, with around 78% as singletons. The sequence derives from a woman in her forties or fifties in good health and CMV-seronegative. The specimen sequenced was PBMCs.

The CDR3 region is CSVEGPGEKLFF. In DNA, the CDR3 is TGCAGCGTTGAAGGTCCCGGTGAAAAACTGTTTTTT. This chain joins TRBV29-1 and TRBJ1-4; no firm D call. The length of the CDR3 is 12 residues. Germline CDR1 reads SQVTM; CDR2 reads ANQGSEA. V lost 1 base to trimming and J lost 7 bases, with 7 bases between them.